This T cell receptor beta chain appears in the sequencing data of a study of regulatory T cells in long-lasting Graves disease. The CDR3 is 14 amino acids. The J segment lost 5 bases and the V segment lost 6 bases, leaving 7 bases of the junction unmatched. The germline CDR1 and CDR2 sequences are MNHNS and SASEGT. Study observations and caveats: Preferential use of TRBV28, TRBJ1-2 and TRBJ2-5 was seen in persistent disease.

Time point denoted: newly diagnosed GD, antithyroid drugs for less than 3 months. The TCR library used RNA extracted from PBMCs. With iRepertoire HTBI primers and Arm-PCR of CDR3 regions, TCR beta libraries were built. Via MiXCR, TCRdb re-called the multiplex PCR reads, giving one row per CDR3 protein. Of 600,000 to 650,000 distinct CDR3 sequences in the sample, 16% were seen once. A word on this clonotype: Its antigen remains unknown.

Separately, the same data were catalogued under a study of T cells in Graves' hyperthyroidism and ophthalmopathy. That report adds: Over 18 months, lack of ophthalmopathy progression marked Graves' hyperthyroidism as stable. The study enrolled patients aged 18 to 65 with newly diagnosed hyperthyroidism of under 2 months' duration. The HTBI set primed first-round TCR CDR3 RT-PCR.

The sample consisted of peripheral blood mononuclear cells (PBMCs), taken at new diagnosis, from a patient treated with antithyroid drugs. The J gene is TRBJ1-3, the V gene TRBV6-1; 7 bases match TRBD1. The clonotype originates from a woman aged 25 to 39 with Graves disease. This CDR3 is CASRGGTDRNTIYF. As DNA, the CDR3 is TGTGCCAGCAGGGGGGGGACAGACAGAAACACCATATATTTT.